The 10 T cell receptor beta chains reported below all come from one sample, sequenced in a study of shared T cell receptors in the human thymus. Some clones are missing from TCRdb's copy, which holds only in-frame ones; the method was immunoSEQ multiplex PCR. The sample carries almost 550,000 clones, approximately 80% recorded once. The sample also formed part of further work on human thymus T cells.

What was sequenced was thymocytes. The receptors originated from a boy in the first two years of life with a congenital heart defect.

In its sample, this clone was seen a few times. This chain links TRBV7-6 with TRBJ2-1; TRBD1 matches at 9 bases. The CDR3 has 15 residues. J was trimmed by 5 bases and V by 6 bases; bases with no gene match: 8. Germline assignment: CDR1 SGHVS and CDR2 FNYEAQ. Here the CDR3 reads CASRSRDREHNEQFF. DNA for the CDR3: TGTGCCAGCAGGTCACGGGACAGGGAACACAATGAGCAGTTCTTC.

The chain employs TRBV12-5 and TRBJ2-7; possibly TRBD1 for D (6 bases). The CDR3 extends over 13 amino acids. Germline-derived CDR1 and CDR2 are LGHNT and FRNRAP. V was pared by 1 base and J by 7 bases, with 11 bases between. The CDR3 here is CASGLASGEEQYF. The CDR3 nucleotides read TGTGCTAGTGGTTTGGCCTCAGGGGAAGAGCAGTACTTC.

The rearrangement links TRBV6-6 to TRBJ2-2; maybe TRBD1 (6 bases). V was clipped by 2 bases and J by 3 bases, with 10 bases between them. CDR3 length: 15 amino acids. Germline V gene data show CDR1 as MNHNY and CDR2 as SVGAGI (reference sequence). Written as DNA, the CDR3 is TGTGCCAGCAGTTACCCGGACAGCTACACCGGGGAGCTGTTTTTT. Translated: CASSYPDSYTGELFF.

The J gene is TRBJ2-3, the V gene TRBV5-6; 12 bases are a match to TRBD2. Trimming removed 4 bases from V and 7 bases from J; junction bases left unmatched: 10. The length of the CDR3 is 16 residues. Germline V gives CDR1 SGHDT, CDR2 YYEEEE. CDR3 amino acids: CASSPGLAGPRNTQYF. DNA for the CDR3: TGTGCCAGCAGCCCCGGACTAGCGGGGCCCCGGAATACGCAGTATTTT.

This chain links TRBV6-5 with TRBJ2-1; no definite D call. V lost 0 bases and J 0 bases, leaving 9 bases between the germline ends. This CDR3 is 16 amino acids long. Per germline, CDR1 MNHEY and CDR2 SVGAGI. The CDR3 loop reads CASSYSPRSSYNEQFF. The CDR3 nucleotides read TGTGCCAGCAGTTACTCCCCAAGGAGCTCCTACAATGAGCAGTTCTTC.

V usage is TRBV10-3 and J usage is TRBJ2-1; perhaps TRBD2 as D (5 bases). The CDR3 runs to 16 residues. Germline V gene lookup returns CDR1 ENHRY and CDR2 SYGVKD. Trimming took off 3 bases at V and 3 bases at J, with 15 bases between the two ends. CDR3: CAISDPGLFRYNEQFF. The DNA for the CDR3 is TGTGCCATCAGTGACCCAGGACTTTTCCGCTACAATGAGCAGTTCTTC.

The J gene is TRBJ2-4, the V gene TRBV4-1; D is unresolved. This CDR3 is built from 15 residues. Germline V lookup: CDR1 MGHRA, CDR2 YSYEKL. V was pared by 2 bases and J by 0 bases, with 8 bases between. The DNA for the CDR3 is TGCGCCAGCAGCCAAAGACTGGGAGCCAAAAACATTCAGTACTTC. Translated: CASSQRLGAKNIQYF.

The rearrangement joins TRBV7-2 to TRBJ1-5; TRBD1 aligns across 12 bases. V was pared by 1 base and J by 7 bases, with 8 bases of the junction left unmatched. The CDR3 has 17 residues. CDR1 is SGHTA and CDR2 is FQGNSA in the germline V gene. CDR3 residues: CASSLDPGQGAAQPQHF. The CDR3 DNA reads TGTGCCAGCAGCTTAGACCCGGGACAGGGGGCGGCGCAGCCCCAGCATTTT.

The chain links TRBV6-5 to TRBJ1-5; D gene uncertain. The V end was cut by 5 bases, the J end by 0 bases, with 11 bases between. The CDR3 extends over 15 amino acids. The V gene's germline CDR1 is MNHEY and CDR2 SVGAGI. The CDR3 DNA follows: TGTGCCAGCAGTCAACAGAAGGATAGCAATCAGCCCCAGCATTTT. Its translation: CASSQQKDSNQPQHF.

This clone turned up a few times. The chain combines TRBV14 with TRBJ2-7; perhaps TRBD2 as D (5 bases). Trimming left V 0 bases short and J 7 bases short, with 16 bases between. Per germline, CDR1 SGHDN and CDR2 FVKESK. The CDR3 extends over 15 amino acids. CDR3 DNA: TGTGCCAGCAGCCAAGAAGGTCGAGGGAAAGGGGAGCAGTACTTC. Protein product: CASSQEGRGKGEQYF.